This T cell receptor (beta chain) emerged from a study of long-term antiretroviral therapy in people with HIV. Researchers ran immunoSEQ v3.0 at survey level. Assay: immunoSEQ multiplex PCR; the TCRdb copy retains only in-frame clones and omits some. The table has about 18,000 clones, 91% seen once; the top ten hold 9.5% to 10%. The CDR3 totals 11 residues. The germline CDR1 and CDR2 sequences are DFQATT and SNEGSKA (reference sequence). The source is a man aged 45-65 years with HIV. This material consisted of unsorted PBMCs, taken 3 years after starting antiretroviral therapy. The chain carries TRBV20-1 and TRBJ2-1; TRBD1 might be the D (5 bases). Here the CDR3 DNA reads TGCAGCTTCAAGGGGTACAATGAGCAGTTCTTC. Translating it yields CSFKGYNEQFF.